This T cell receptor (beta chain) was recorded in a study of T cell repertoires in cytomegalovirus infection. The CDR3 contains 15 residues. J lost 10 bases, V lost 5 bases, and 16 bases had no gene match. MiXCR, run by TCRdb on the reads, gives a single entry per CDR3 protein. The data show about 46,000 distinct CDR3 sequences, about a fifth seen once. Turning to this clonotype: The antigen is undetermined.

The chain is built from TRBV12-3 or TRBV12-4 and TRBJ1-1, with 7 positions matching TRBD1. The receptor comes from a human donor in good health (CMV status not recorded). Some clones in this sample may be carry-over from other donors' samples. This sample comprised CD8+ T cells from cultured PBMCs, obtained from culture after CMV antigen stimulation. The CDR3 sequence is CASSPSSGTGDGAFF. The DNA of the CDR3 is TGTGCCAGCAGTCCCTCATCCGGAACAGGGGATGGAGCTTTCTTT.